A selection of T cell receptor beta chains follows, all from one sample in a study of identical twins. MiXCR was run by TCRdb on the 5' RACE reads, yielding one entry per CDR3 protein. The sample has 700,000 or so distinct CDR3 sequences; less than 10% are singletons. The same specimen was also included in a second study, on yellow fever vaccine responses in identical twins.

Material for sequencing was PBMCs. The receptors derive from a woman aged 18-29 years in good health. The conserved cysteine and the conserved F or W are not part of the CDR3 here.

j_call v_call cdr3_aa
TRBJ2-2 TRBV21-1 ASITPSLCDERARANTGELF
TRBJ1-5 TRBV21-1 ASSLPGPGDQPQH
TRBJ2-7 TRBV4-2 ASSRLAGELYEQY
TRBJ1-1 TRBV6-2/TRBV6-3 ASSIFSTRTEAF
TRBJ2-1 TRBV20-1 SARSDREQF
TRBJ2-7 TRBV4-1 ASSSPGQGNYEQY
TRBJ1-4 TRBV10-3 AISAQGGEKLF
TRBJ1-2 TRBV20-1 SAETGLDGYT
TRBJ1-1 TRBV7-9 ASSPDTNTEAF
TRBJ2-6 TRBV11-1 ASSSTDYIVVLT
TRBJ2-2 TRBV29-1 SAFRGSRELF
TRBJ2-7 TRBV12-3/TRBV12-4 ASSVRQGPYEQY
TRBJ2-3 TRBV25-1 ASTTGQDTDTQY
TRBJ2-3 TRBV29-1 SASGTSGSPGVTDTQY
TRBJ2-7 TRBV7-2 ASSTGGGPPYEQY
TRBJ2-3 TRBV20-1 SASKAAGGNTDTQY
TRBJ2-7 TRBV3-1 ASSQEPGRGEQY
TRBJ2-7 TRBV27 ASSFGQKTYEQY
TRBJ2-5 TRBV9 ASSLRTSAQETQY
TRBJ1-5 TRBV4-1 ASSQIGTGFQPQH
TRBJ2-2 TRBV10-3 AISELGIRQGVNTGELF
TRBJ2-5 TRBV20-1 SASPQGRSETQY
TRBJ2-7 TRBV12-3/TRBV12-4 ASRTGLAASYEQY
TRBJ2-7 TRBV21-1 ASSNAHPGRVIFRGEQY
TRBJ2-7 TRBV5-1 ASRPGTSRGSYEQY
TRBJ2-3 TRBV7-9 ASSLGLVEDTQY
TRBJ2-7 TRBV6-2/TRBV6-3 ASSGRDAYEQY
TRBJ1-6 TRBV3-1 ASSQRTGRDSPLH
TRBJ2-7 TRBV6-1 ASRRTDNSYEQY
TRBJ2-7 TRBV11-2 ASGRDSPYEQY